What follows describes a single TCR delta chain. The clone's antigen remains unknown. One base away there is no much larger clone; base qualities are not given. The germline V gene sets CDR1 to TSWWSYY and CDR2 to QGS. V is pruned by 0 bases and J by 0 bases, leaving 13 bases of the junction without a gene match. The CDR3, cysteine through phenylalanine, is 21 amino acids long. Only the CDR3 region is kept as DNA, spanning 63 bases read in frame from base 1. The data were obtained in a study of delta chains in infants with herpesvirus infections (dated 2023 in TCRdb). Some background on the complete study: To characterize gammadelta T cell responses to primary cytomegalovirus (CMV) infection, researchers prospectively followed a birth cohort of Ugandan infants starting at birth. The study searched for a public fetal Vdelta1/Vgamma8 gammadelta TCR clonotype in infants who acquired CMV infection after birth. Belgian fetal and cord blood gammadelta TCR data that had been published previously were included solely for comparison and were not produced in this cohort. Using PBMC, gammadelta TCRs were sequenced for more than 15 CMV-infected infants, one of whom was congenitally infected, and for 8 CMV-uninfected infants who had enough sample available. By approximate age, the infant blood samples fell into groups of 1.5, 4, 8 and 12 months.

Results the study describes overall, beyond this receptor: Presence of the public clonotype at levels below the detection limit might still occur in CMV-uninfected infants. The frequency of the public clonotype among Vdelta1 cells appeared to be inversely correlated with age at infection and fell quickly, apparently not lasting beyond roughly 9 weeks. The public clonotype was found only at the first time point after infection and was absent in uninfected infants and in those infected after 120 days. The public Vdelta1 clonotype was detected in 4 of 18 CMV-infected infants, namely three infected postnatally before 120 days of age and the congenitally infected infant. A small sample size and the lack of race- or environment-matched controls were noted by the authors, because CMV is acquired by nearly all Ugandans before adulthood.

Infants were enrolled after their mothers, pregnant women receiving prenatal care in Kampala, Uganda, were recruited, and documentation of maternal HIV status was required. Families received weekly visits, and collection of infant clinical information, oral swabs and peripheral blood began at 6 weeks of age and continued every 4 months after that. Blood was drawn into heparin tubes, and PBMC were isolated via Ficoll-Paque density gradient centrifugation and then cryopreserved. Libraries came from RT-PCR. TCR cDNA was generated by reverse transcription of PBMC RNA with SuperScript II and gamma-chain- and delta-chain-specific primers. cDNA was purified with AMPure XP beads, amplified, and indexed with Illumina adapters using the Nextera XT Index Kit. Sequencing of gammadelta TCR libraries was carried out on an Illumina MiSeq using a V2 300-cycle kit. For the original study's pipeline: Using MiXCR v2.1.12, CDR3 sequences were assembled, and reads were mapped onto D, J and V genes obtained from GenBank. VDJtools v1.2.1 was used to analyze the repertoires of the CDR3 clonotypes. For TCRdb, the public reads were processed anew by CATT, and duplicate DNA sequences were folded into one row. The V and J calls, along with clone size, are taken from TCRdb and not from the paper's own processing. This sample holds 2,500 to 3,500 delta-chain clones; 32% were observed only once. The ten largest clonotypes hold 8% of the sample.

This specimen was peripheral blood, taken at time point 3 of longitudinal follow-up. The chain is encoded by TRDV1 joined to TRDJ1, and 13 bases in between align with TRDD3. The sequence derives from a human donor who was a Ugandan infant, either HIV-exposed or HIV-unexposed (not recorded which). The CDR3 region has the sequence CALGELRPYWGIRGYTDKLIF. In nucleotide form, the sequence is TGTGCTCTTGGGGAACTACGTCCCTACTGGGGGATACGCGGGTACACCGATAAACTCATCTTT.